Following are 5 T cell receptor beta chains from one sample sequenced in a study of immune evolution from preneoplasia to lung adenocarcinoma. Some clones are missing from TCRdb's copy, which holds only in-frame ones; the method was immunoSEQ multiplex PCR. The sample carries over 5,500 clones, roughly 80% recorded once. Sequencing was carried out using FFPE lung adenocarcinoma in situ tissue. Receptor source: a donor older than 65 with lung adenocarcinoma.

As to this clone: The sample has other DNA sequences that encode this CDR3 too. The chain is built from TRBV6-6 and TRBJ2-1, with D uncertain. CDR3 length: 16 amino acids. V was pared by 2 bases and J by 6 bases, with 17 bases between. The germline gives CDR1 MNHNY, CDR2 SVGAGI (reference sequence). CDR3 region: CASSYDTTVAGNEQFF. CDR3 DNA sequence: TGTGCCAGCAGTTACGATACTACGGTCGCCGGCAATGAGCAGTTCTTC.

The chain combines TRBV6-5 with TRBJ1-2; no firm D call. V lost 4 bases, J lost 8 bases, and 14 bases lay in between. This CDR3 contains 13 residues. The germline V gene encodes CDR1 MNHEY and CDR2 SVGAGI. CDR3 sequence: CASSSPFAGGYTF. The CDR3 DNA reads TGTGCCAGCAGTTCCCCCTTTGCTGGGGGCTACACCTTC.

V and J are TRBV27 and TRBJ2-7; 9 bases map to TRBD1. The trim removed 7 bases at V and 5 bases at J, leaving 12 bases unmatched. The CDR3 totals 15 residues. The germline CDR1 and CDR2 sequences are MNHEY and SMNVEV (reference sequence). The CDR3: CASTAWGTGLNEQYF. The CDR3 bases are TGTGCCAGCACCGCCTGGGGGACAGGGTTGAACGAGCAGTACTTC.

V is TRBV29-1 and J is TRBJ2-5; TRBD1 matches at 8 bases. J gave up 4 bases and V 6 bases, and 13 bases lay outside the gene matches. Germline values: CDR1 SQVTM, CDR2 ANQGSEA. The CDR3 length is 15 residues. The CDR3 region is CSVEAQGVPIETQYF. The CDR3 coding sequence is TGCAGCGTCGAGGCACAGGGGGTCCCCATAGAGACCCAGTACTTC.

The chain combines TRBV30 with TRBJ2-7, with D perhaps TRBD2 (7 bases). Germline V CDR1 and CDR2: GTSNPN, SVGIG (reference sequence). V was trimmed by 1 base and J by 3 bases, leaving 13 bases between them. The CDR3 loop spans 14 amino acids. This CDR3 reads CAWSAQGGGYEQYF. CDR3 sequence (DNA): TGTGCCTGGAGTGCCCAGGGAGGGGGCTACGAGCAGTACTTC.